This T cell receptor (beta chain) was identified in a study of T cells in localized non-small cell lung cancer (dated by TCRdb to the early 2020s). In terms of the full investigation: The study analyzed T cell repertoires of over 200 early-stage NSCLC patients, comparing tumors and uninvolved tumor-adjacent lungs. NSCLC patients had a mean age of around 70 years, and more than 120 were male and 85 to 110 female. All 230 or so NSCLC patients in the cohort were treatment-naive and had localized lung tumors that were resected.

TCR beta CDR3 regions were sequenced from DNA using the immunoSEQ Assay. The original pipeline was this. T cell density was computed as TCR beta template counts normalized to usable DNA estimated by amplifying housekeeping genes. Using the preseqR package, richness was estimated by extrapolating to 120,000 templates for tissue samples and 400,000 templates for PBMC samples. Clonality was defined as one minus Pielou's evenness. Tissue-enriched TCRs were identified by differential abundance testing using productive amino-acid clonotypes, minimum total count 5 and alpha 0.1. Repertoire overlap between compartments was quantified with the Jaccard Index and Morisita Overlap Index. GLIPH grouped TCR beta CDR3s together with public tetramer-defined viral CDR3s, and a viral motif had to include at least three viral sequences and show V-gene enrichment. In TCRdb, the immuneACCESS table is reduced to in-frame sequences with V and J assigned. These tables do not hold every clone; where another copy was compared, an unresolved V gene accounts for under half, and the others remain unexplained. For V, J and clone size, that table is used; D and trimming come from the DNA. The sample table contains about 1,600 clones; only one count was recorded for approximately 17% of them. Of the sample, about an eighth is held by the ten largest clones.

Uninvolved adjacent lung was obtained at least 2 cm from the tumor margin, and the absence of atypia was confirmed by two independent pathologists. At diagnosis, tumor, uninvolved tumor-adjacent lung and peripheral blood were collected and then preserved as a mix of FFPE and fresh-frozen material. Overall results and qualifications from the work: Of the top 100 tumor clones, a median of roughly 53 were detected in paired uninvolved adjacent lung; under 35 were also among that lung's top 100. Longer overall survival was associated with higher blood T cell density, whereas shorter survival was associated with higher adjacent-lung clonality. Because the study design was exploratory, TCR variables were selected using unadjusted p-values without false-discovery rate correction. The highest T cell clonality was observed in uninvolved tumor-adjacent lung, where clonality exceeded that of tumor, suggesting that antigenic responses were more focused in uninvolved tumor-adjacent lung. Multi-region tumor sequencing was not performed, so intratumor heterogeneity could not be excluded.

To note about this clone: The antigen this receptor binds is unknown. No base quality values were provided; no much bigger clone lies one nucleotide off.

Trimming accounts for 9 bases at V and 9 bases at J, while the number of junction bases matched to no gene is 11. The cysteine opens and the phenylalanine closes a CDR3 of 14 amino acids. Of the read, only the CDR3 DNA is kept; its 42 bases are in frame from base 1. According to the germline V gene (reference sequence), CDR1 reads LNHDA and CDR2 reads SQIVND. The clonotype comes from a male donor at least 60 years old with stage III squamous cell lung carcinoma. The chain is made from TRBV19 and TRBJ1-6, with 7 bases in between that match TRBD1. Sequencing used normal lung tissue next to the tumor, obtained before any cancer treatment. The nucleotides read TGTGCCAGCAGGGTTCCAGGGGGGAGTTCACCCCTCCACTTT. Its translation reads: CASRVPGGSSPLHF.